This record concerns one TCR beta chain sequence. The germline V and J ends were trimmed by 6 bases and 0 bases, with 6 bases remaining between them. This CDR3 spans 13 amino acids. Germline assignment: CDR1 MNHEY and CDR2 SVGAGI. Recruited during active infection, patients (from Seattle) were subsequently followed longitudinally. This sample is part of a study of blood T cell repertoires in COVID-19. Turning to the study itself: The United States, Italy and Spain were the sources of the acute and convalescent COVID-19 samples.

Per the study methods: Estimated nucleated cell counts came from reference gene primer amplification. Profiling relied on immunoSEQ multiplex PCR, and the TCRdb table lists in-frame clones only, not all of them. V and J calls and clone size are given by that table; D and trimming were obtained from the DNA. The profile covers tens of thousands of clones, with approximately 90% appearing a single time and 15% to 20% taken by the ten largest. This receptor was identified in a woman aged 55-70 years with COVID-19, enrolled during active disease. The sequenced sample was peripheral blood. The chain couples TRBV6-5 to TRBJ1-3; no definite D call. The DNA of the CDR3 is TGTGCCAGCAGGAGGGACTCTGGAAACACCATATATTTT. It codes for CASRRDSGNTIYF.